This record covers a single T cell receptor (beta chain). Its antigen remains unknown. These data belong to a study of cytomegalovirus exposure and HLA in healthy donors. Study-wide findings and caveats: In a later analysis, the majority of CMV-associated beta chains seemingly showed HLA restriction. A later analysis appeared to link common viral pathogens to several of the most significant clusters. A later analysis showed TCR association rates differing by HLA locus, peaking at DRB1 and lowest at HLA-C. Relative to equally common others, HLA-associated TCR beta chains showed greater clonal expansion in a later analysis.

Per the germline V gene, CDR1 is LNHNV and CDR2 is YYDKDF (reference sequence). Trimming removed 2 bases from V and 5 bases from J; junction bases left unmatched: 13. The CDR3 is 18 residues long. PCR employed 60 Vbeta and 13 Jbeta primers. Assay used: immunoSEQ multiplex PCR; TCRdb lists only in-frame clones, some missing. The sample records about 160,000 clones, roughly 79% being singletons. The chain uses TRBV15 and TRBJ2-7; 12 bases fit TRBD2. Sequencing used PBMCs. This clonotype originated in a woman in her 50s in good health and CMV-seronegative. The CDR3 sequence: CATSRLKGLAGLGNEQYF. CDR3 coding DNA: TGTGCCACCAGCAGACTTAAAGGACTAGCGGGATTAGGCAACGAGCAGTACTTC.